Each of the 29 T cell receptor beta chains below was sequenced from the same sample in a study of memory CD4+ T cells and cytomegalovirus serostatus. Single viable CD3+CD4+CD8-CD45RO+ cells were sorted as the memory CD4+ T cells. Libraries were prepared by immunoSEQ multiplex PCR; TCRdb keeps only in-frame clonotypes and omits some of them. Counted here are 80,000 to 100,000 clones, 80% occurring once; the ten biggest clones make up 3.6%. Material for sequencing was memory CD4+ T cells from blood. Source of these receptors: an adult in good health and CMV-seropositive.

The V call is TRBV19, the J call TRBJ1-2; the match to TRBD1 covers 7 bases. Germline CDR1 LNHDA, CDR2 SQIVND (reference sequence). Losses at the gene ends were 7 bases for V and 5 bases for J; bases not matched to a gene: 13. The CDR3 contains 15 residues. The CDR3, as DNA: TGTGCCAGTACTCTCGGCCAGGGGGGCTATTATGGCTACACCTTC. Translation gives CASTLGQGGYYGYTF.

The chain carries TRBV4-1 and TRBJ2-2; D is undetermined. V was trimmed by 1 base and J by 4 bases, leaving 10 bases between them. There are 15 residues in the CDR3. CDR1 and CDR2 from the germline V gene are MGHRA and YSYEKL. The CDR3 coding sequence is TGCGCCAGCAGCCAAGCTCTGGGCTCCACCGGGGAGCTGTTTTTT. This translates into CASSQALGSTGELFF.

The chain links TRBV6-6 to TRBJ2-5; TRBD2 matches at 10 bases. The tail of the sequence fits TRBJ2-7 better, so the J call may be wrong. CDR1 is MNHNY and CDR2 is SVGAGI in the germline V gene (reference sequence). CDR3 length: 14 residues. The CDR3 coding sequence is TGTGCCAGCAGACTAGCGGGAATGGATGGCGAGCAGTACTTC. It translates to CASRLAGMDGEQYF.

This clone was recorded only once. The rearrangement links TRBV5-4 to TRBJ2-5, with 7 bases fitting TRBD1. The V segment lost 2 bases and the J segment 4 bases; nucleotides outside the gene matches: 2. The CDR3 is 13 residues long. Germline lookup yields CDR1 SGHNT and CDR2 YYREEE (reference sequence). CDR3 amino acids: CASSFNRGETQYF. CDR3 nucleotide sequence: TGTGCCAGCAGCTTCAACAGGGGAGAGACCCAGTACTTC.

CDR3 nucleotides: TGTGCCAGCAGCCCTCACAAAATACTAGCGGGAGATAGGGATACGCAGTATTTT. Translated, it gives CASSPHKILAGDRDTQYF. This sequence joins TRBV7-8 and TRBJ2-3; the match to TRBD2 covers 11 bases. The CDR3 loop spans 18 amino acids. CDR1 and CDR2 (germline): SGHVS, FQNEAQ. Trimming removed 5 bases from V and 6 bases from J; junction bases left unmatched: 16.

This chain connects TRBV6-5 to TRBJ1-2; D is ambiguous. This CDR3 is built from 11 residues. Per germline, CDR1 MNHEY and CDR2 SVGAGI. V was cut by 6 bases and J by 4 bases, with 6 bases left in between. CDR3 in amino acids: CASSPGYGYTF. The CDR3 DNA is TGTGCCAGCAGCCCCGGCTATGGCTACACCTTC.

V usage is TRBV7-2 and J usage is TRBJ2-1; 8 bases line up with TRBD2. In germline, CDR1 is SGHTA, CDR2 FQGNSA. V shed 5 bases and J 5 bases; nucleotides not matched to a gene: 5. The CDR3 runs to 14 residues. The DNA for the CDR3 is TGTGCCAGCAGCCCGGGACTAGAACACAATGAGCAGTTCTTC. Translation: CASSPGLEHNEQFF.

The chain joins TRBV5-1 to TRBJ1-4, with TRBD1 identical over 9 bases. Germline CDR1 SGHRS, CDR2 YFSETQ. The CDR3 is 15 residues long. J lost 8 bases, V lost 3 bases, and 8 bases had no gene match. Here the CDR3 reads CASSWGRDRVEKLFF. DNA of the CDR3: TGCGCCAGCAGCTGGGGCCGGGACAGGGTCGAAAAACTGTTTTTT.

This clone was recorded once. Written as DNA, the CDR3 is TGTGCCAGCAGCTCTGGGGGTGGAGTGACCTTC. Its protein is CASSSGGGVTF. The V gene is TRBV7-3, the J gene TRBJ1-2; perhaps TRBD1 as D (5 bases). The V end lost 4 bases, the J end lost 14 bases, and 14 bases lay between the germline ends. Germline V gene sequence: CDR1 SGHTA, CDR2 FQGTGA. The CDR3 covers 11 residues. The full variable domain, in which reference TRBV7-3 and TRBJ1-2 provide the parts outside the CDR3, is GAGVSQTPSNKVTEKGKYVELRCDPISGHTALYWYRQSLGQGPEFLIYFQGTGAADDSGLPNDRFFAVRPEGSVSTLKIQRTERGDSAVYLCASSSGGGVTFGSGTRLTVV.

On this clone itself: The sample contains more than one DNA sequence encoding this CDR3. CDR3 loop: CASSQVDRGSNQPQHF. The DNA for the CDR3 is TGTGCCAGCAGCCAAGTGGACAGGGGTAGCAATCAGCCCCAGCATTTT. The chain uses TRBV4-2 and TRBJ1-5; 9 bases align to TRBD1. In germline, CDR1 is LGHNA, CDR2 YNFKEQ. The length of the CDR3 is 16 residues. With 1 base clipped from V and 0 bases from J, the junction kept 1 base outside the gene matches.

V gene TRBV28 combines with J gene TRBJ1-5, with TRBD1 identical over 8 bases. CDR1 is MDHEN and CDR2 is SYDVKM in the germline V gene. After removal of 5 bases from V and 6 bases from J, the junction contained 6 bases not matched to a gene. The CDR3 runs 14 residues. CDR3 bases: TGTGCCAGCAGTACCCCGGGACAGGTTCAGCCCCAGCATTTT. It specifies CASSTPGQVQPQHF.

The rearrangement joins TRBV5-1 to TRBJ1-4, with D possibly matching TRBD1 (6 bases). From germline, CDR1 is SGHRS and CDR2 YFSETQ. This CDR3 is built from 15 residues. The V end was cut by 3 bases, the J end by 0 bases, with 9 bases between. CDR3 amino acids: CASSSTGATNEKLFF. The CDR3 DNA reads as TGCGCCAGCAGCTCGACAGGTGCAACTAATGAAAAACTGTTTTTT.

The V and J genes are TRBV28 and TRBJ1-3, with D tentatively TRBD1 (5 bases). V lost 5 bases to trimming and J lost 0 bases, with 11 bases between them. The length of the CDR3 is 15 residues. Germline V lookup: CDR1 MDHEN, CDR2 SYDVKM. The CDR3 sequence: CASSKAGGSGNTIYF. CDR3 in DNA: TGTGCCAGCAGTAAGGCGGGGGGCTCTGGAAACACCATATATTTT.

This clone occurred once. The CDR3 nucleotides read TGTGCCAGCAGCTTCCGGGACACCCCTGAGGCTGAAGCTTTCTTT. It yields the protein CASSFRDTPEAEAFF. This rearrangement joins TRBV7-8 to TRBJ1-1; D is possibly TRBD1 (6 bases). CDR1 is SGHVS, CDR2 FQNEAQ, per germline. Trimming took 3 bases from V and 6 from J, leaving 17 bases between them. CDR3 size: 15 residues.

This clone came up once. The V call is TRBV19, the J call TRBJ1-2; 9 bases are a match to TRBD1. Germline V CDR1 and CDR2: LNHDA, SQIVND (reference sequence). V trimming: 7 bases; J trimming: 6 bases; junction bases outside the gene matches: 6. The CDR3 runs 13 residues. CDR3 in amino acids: CASTLTGGDGYTF. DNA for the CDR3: TGTGCCAGTACCTTGACAGGGGGAGATGGCTACACCTTC.

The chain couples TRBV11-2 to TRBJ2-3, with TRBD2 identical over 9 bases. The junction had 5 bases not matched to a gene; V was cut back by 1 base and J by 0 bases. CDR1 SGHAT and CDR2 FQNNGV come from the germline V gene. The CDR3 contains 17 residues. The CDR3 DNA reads TGTGCCAGCAGCTTAGGGGCTAGCGGGACTAGCACAGATACGCAGTATTTT. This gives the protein CASSLGASGTSTDTQYF.

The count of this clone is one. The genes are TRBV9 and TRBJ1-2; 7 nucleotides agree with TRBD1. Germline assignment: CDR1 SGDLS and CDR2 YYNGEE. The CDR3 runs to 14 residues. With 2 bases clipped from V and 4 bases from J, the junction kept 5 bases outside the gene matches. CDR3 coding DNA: TGTGCCAGCAGCGTTACAGGGGTTGGCTATGGCTACACCTTC. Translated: CASSVTGVGYGYTF.

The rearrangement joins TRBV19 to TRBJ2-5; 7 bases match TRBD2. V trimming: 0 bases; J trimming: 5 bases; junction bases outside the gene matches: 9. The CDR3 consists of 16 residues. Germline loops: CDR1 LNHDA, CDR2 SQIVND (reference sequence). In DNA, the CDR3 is TGTGCCAGTAGTATAGAAGGGGCGGGAGTTTCCGAGACCCAGTACTTC. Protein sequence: CASSIEGAGVSETQYF.

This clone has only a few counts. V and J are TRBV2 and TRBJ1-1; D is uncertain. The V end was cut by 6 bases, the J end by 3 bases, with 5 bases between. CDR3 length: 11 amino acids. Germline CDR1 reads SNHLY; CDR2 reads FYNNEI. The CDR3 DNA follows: TGTGCCAGCAGATACGACACTGAAGCTTTCTTT. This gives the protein CASRYDTEAFF.

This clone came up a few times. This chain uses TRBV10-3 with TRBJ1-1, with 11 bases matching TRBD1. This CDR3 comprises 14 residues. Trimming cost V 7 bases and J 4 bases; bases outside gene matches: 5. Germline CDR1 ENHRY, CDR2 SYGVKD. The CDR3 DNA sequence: TGTGCCATCAATTGGGACAGGGGGGGCACTGAAGCTTTCTTT. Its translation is CAINWDRGGTEAFF.

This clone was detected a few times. For the CDR3, the DNA is TGTGCCAGCAGCTTGAGACAGGCGTTTCTTGGGGAGTACTTC. It is translated as CASSLRQAFLGEYF. The rearrangement uses TRBV5-6 and TRBJ2-7, with D possibly matching TRBD1 (6 bases). Germline V CDR1 and CDR2: SGHDT, YYEEEE. The V end was cut by 1 base, the J end by 11 bases, with 19 bases between. CDR3 length equals 14 residues.

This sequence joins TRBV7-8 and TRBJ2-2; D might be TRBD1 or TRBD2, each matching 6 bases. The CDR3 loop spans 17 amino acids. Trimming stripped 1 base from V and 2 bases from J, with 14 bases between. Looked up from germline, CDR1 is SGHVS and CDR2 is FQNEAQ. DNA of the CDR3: TGTGCCAGCAGCTTAGGTCCAGGGGCGGGAAACACCGGGGAGCTGTTTTTT. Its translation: CASSLGPGAGNTGELFF.

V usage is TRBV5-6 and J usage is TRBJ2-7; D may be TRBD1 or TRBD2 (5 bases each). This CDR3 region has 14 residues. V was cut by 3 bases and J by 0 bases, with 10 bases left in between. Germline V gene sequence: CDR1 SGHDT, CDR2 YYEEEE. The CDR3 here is CASSSGTVSYEQYF. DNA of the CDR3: TGTGCCAGCAGCTCGGGGACGGTCTCCTACGAGCAGTACTTC.

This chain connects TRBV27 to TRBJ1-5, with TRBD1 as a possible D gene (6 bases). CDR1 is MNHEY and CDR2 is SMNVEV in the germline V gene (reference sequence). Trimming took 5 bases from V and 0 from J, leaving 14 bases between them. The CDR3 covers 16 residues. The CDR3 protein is CASSPRQVPSNQPQHF. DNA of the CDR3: TGTGCCAGCAGTCCCCGACAGGTCCCTAGCAATCAGCCCCAGCATTTT.

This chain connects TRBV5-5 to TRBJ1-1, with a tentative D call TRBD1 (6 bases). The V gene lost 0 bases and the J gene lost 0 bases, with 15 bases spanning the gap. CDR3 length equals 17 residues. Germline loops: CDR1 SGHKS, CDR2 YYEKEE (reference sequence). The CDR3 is CASSLAGAGAMNTEAFF. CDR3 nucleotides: TGTGCCAGCAGCTTGGCGGGGGCAGGGGCTATGAACACTGAAGCTTTCTTT.

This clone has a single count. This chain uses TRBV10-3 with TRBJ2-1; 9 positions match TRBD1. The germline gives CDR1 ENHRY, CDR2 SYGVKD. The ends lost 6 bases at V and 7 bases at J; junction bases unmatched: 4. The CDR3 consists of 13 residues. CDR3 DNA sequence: TGTGCCATCAGGGGGACAGGGAGGAATGAGCAGTTCTTC. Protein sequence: CAIRGTGRNEQFF.

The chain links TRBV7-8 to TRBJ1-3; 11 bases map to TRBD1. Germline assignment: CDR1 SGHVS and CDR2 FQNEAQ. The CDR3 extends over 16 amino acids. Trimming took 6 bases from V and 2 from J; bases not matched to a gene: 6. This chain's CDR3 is CASSPLGQGAGNTIYF. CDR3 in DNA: TGTGCCAGCAGTCCCTTGGGACAGGGGGCTGGAAACACCATATATTTT.

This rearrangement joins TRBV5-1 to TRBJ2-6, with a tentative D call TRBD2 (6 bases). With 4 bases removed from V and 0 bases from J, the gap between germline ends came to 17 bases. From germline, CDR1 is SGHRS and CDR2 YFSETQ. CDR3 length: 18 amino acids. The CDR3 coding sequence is TGCGCCAGCAGCCCTTCCGGGACTTCCACCTCTGGGGCCAACGTCCTGACTTTC. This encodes CASSPSGTSTSGANVLTF.

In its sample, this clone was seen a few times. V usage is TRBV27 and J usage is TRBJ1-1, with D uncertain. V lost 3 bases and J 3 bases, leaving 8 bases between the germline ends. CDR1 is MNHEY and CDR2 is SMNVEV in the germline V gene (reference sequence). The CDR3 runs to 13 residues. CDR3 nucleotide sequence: TGTGCCAGCAGTTTGGGGATCGACACTGAAGCTTTCTTT. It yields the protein CASSLGIDTEAFF.